Described below is a single T cell receptor (beta chain) sequence and its context. What it binds is unknown. This entry comes from a study of T cell repertoires and HLA-DP antigens. Regarding the study as a whole: Average cumulative frequency of previously undetected clones was about 40% against one allele and less than 60% against the other. Sorted CD137+ clonality was roughly 0.39 for both alloantigens, versus around 0.037 pre-culture.

Untouched CD4+ T cells were bead-isolated from PBMC at about 97.7% purity. Germline V gene lookup returns CDR1 WSHSY and CDR2 SAAADI. CDR3 length: 16 amino acids. V gave up 0 bases and J gave up 3 bases, with 13 bases separating them. Each pre-culture CD4+ sample aimed for 190,000 or so T cell genomes at deep resolution. Data came from immunoSEQ multiplex PCR; TCRdb stores just in-frame clones and leaves some out. The sample shows approximately 73,000 clones, around four fifths of them seen only once. The sequence came from a man aged 55-75 years in good health and CMV-seronegative. Sequenced: CD4+ T cells from PBMCs. This sequence joins TRBV10-2 and TRBJ2-3; D might be TRBD1 or TRBD2, each matching 6 bases. The CDR3: CASSESIGGPTDTQYF. CDR3 bases: TGCGCCAGCAGTGAGTCGATCGGGGGCCCAACAGATACGCAGTATTTT.